These 14 T cell receptor beta chains share one sample of origin, sequenced in a study of shared clonotypes between healthy human individuals. Naivety among CD8 cells was defined by CD45RO negativity and positive CCR7 selection, thereby excluding terminally differentiated effector memory CD45RA+ cells. Some clones are missing from TCRdb's copy, which holds only in-frame ones; the method was immunoSEQ multiplex PCR. Of some 2.1 million clones in the sample, around 93% were seen once. The sequenced sample was naive CD8+ T cells from PBMCs. The receptors originated from a man aged 18-30 years in good health. Some clones in this sample may be carry-over from other donors' samples.

V usage is TRBV28 and J usage is TRBJ1-1, with a weak D call TRBD1 (5 bases). The length of the CDR3 is 15 residues. The germline V and J ends were trimmed by 4 bases and 2 bases, with 14 bases remaining between them. The V gene's germline CDR1 is MDHEN and CDR2 SYDVKM. The CDR3 region has the DNA TGTGCCAGCAGTTCCCCCCGGCAGGGTAACACTGAAGCTTTCTTT. Translating gives CASSSPRQGNTEAFF.

The rearrangement links TRBV6-5 to TRBJ1-2, with 8 bases that match TRBD1. Germline V gene sequence: CDR1 MNHEY, CDR2 SVGAGI. The J segment lost 8 bases and the V segment lost 2 bases, leaving 7 bases of the junction unmatched. This CDR3 is built from 14 residues. In DNA, the CDR3 is TGTGCCAGCAGTTACCAGACAGGGGAAGGCGGCTACACCTTC. This translates into CASSYQTGEGGYTF.

The rearrangement links TRBV11-2 to TRBJ2-5; D gene uncertain. The CDR3 contains 15 residues. V was clipped by 5 bases and J by 2 bases, with 15 bases between them. Germline assignment: CDR1 SGHAT and CDR2 FQNNGV. This CDR3 reads CASSPNASPQETQYF. CDR3 nucleotide sequence: TGTGCCAGCAGCCCGAACGCCTCCCCTCAAGAGACCCAGTACTTC.

The V call is TRBV6-5, the J call TRBJ2-7; 8 bases align to TRBD2. The CDR3 is 16 amino acids. Germline CDR1 MNHEY, CDR2 SVGAGI. The V and J ends lost 0 bases and 5 bases, in that order; junction bases with no gene match: 9. CDR3 bases: TGTGCCAGCAGTTACTCACCAGCGGGAGTGTACGACGAGCAGTACTTC. Protein: CASSYSPAGVYDEQYF.

The chain joins TRBV11-2 to TRBJ1-1; D unclear. Trimming left V 4 bases short and J 2 bases short, with 14 bases between. CDR3 length: 15 amino acids. The germline V gene encodes CDR1 SGHAT and CDR2 FQNNGV. The CDR3, as DNA: TGTGCCAGCAGCTCCACGGACCCTATTAACACTGAAGCTTTCTTT. It is translated as CASSSTDPINTEAFF.

In its sample, this clone was seen once. The chain is built from TRBV6-5 and TRBJ2-1, with TRBD2 identical over 9 bases. CDR1 and CDR2 (germline): MNHEY, SVGAGI. This CDR3 spans 15 amino acids. V shed 6 bases and J 5 bases; nucleotides not matched to a gene: 8. The CDR3, as DNA: TGTGCCAGCAGCCCCCCAGCGGGAGGTAACAATGAGCAGTTCTTC. Protein product: CASSPPAGGNNEQFF.

The chain combines TRBV21-1 with TRBJ1-1; TRBD1 is taken as the D call from the table, unchecked against the DNA. TRBV21-1 corresponds to a pseudogene. This CDR3 has 17 amino acids. In nucleotides, the CDR3 is TGTGCCAGCAGCAAATTCCGGGACAGGGTGTGGAACACTGAAGCTTTCTTT. It encodes CASSKFRDRVWNTEAFF.

This clone was counted only a few times. Other DNA sequences within the sample encode an identical CDR3. The CDR3 sequence: CASSIGMNTEAFF. DNA of the CDR3: TGTGCCAGTAGTATAGGGATGAACACTGAAGCTTTCTTT. This chain connects TRBV19 to TRBJ1-1; D is unclear. V lost 1 base and J 0 bases, leaving 3 bases between the germline ends. The CDR3 length is 13 residues. CDR1 LNHDA and CDR2 SQIVND come from the germline V gene (reference sequence).

In regard to this clone: Other DNA sequences from this sample encode an identical CDR3 as well. The V gene is TRBV13, the J gene TRBJ1-5; possibly TRBD1 for D (5 bases). In germline, CDR1 is PRHDT, CDR2 FYEKMQ (reference sequence). The CDR3 totals 15 residues. V gave up 3 bases and J gave up 2 bases, with 11 bases separating them. The CDR3 DNA is TGTGCCAGCAGCTTGAGGGGTGTGGGCAATCAGCCCCAGCATTTT. Its protein is CASSLRGVGNQPQHF.

For this clone: This CDR3 is also generated by other DNA sequences in the sample. The chain joins TRBV6-5 to TRBJ2-7, with a possible D match to TRBD1 (6 bases). The V end lost 2 bases, the J end lost 4 bases, and 9 bases lay between the germline ends. CDR3 length: 13 residues. Germline values: CDR1 MNHEY, CDR2 SVGAGI. The chain's CDR3 is CASSYTGSYEQYF. Written as DNA, the CDR3 is TGTGCCAGCAGTTACACAGGGTCGTACGAGCAGTACTTC.

The gene calls are TRBV19 and TRBJ1-2; TRBD1 is a possible D gene (5 bases). V was clipped by 5 bases and J by 0 bases, with 7 bases between them. The CDR3 extends over 13 amino acids. CDR1 is LNHDA, CDR2 SQIVND, per germline (reference sequence). In nucleotides, the CDR3 is TGTGCCAGTAGTGTGGGGGCTAACTATGGCTACACCTTC. Its translation: CASSVGANYGYTF.

For this clone: Other DNA sequences in this sample translate to the same CDR3. This chain links TRBV7-3 with TRBJ2-1, with D maybe TRBD2 (6 bases). The germline V gene encodes CDR1 SGHTA and CDR2 FQGTGA. The germline V and J ends were trimmed by 2 bases and 3 bases, with 11 bases remaining between them. CDR3 length: 15 residues. This chain's CDR3 is CASSLYGGGYNEQFF. In DNA form, the CDR3 reads TGTGCCAGCAGCTTATACGGGGGTGGCTACAATGAGCAGTTCTTC.

About this clone itself: The junction and the germline gene differ at one end; a read error may be behind it. The chain is built from TRBV28 and TRBJ2-7; 8 bases match TRBD1. The CDR3 sequence is 14 residues long. CDR1 and CDR2 (germline): MDHEN, SYDVKM. The CDR3 here is CASSFGPQGAPRDF. The CDR3 nucleotides are TGTGCCAGCAGTTTCGGGCCCCAGGGGGCGCCTCGGGACTTC.

The genes are TRBV6-5 and TRBJ2-5, with 12 bases lining up with TRBD2. The CDR3 is 15 amino acids. Germline CDR1 and CDR2: MNHEY and SVGAGI. V shed 6 bases, J shed 5 bases, and the junction held 7 bases outside the gene matches. The DNA for the CDR3 is TGTGCCAGCAGCACGACTAGCGGGAGTTCCGAGACCCAGTACTTC. This sequence encodes CASSTTSGSSETQYF.